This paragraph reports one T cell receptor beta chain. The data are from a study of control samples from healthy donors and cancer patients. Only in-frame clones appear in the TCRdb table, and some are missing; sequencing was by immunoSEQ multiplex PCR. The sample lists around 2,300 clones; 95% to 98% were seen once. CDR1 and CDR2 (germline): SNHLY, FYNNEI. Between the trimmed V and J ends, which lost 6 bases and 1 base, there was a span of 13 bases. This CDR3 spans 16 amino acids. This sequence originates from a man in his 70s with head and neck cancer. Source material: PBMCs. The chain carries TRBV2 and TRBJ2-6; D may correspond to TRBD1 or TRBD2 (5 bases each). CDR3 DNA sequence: TGTGCCAGCAGCTGGGACGGCCGATCTGGGGCCAACGTCCTGACTTTC. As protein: CASSWDGRSGANVLTF.